The 3 T cell receptor beta chains below were found in one sample sequenced in a study of PD-1 blockade in classical Hodgkin lymphoma. Assay: immunoSEQ multiplex PCR; the TCRdb copy retains only in-frame clones and omits some. The sample records tens of thousands of clones, 85% to 95% being singletons. Time point here: cycle 4 day 1 (C4D1), after 6 weeks of nivolumab. Every one of the patients relapsed after autologous stem cell transplantation (brentuximab vedotin exposure was variable). The sequencing used peripheral blood mononuclear cells (PBMCs), collected before the fourth cycle of nivolumab. The receptors were sampled from a human donor with classical Hodgkin lymphoma.

The chain uses TRBV19 and TRBJ2-5, with 7 bases lining up with TRBD2. The V gene's germline CDR1 is LNHDA and CDR2 SQIVND (reference sequence). The CDR3 length is 15 residues. The V gene end was trimmed by 8 bases and the J gene end by 4 bases; junction bases not matched to a gene: 13. CDR3 loop: CASGGELEVPETQYF. CDR3 DNA sequence: TGTGCCAGTGGGGGGGAATTGGAGGTCCCAGAGACCCAGTACTTC.

This chain links TRBV28 with TRBJ2-3, with D possibly matching TRBD2 (7 bases). V was shortened by 8 bases and J by 1 base, with 16 bases between the two germline ends. In germline, CDR1 is MDHEN, CDR2 SYDVKM. This CDR3 is 15 amino acids long. The CDR3: CASSKGGGRTDTQYF. DNA of the CDR3: TGTGCCAGCTCGAAGGGGGGAGGGCGCACAGATACGCAGTATTTT.

This clone was observed once. This chain connects TRBV27 to TRBJ2-1; D is unclear. Trimming removed 3 bases at V and 9 bases at J, with 15 bases between. This CDR3 contains 14 residues. Germline V gene sequence: CDR1 MNHEY, CDR2 SMNVEV (reference sequence). This CDR3 is CASSFVSFPGEQFF. The CDR3 DNA sequence: TGTGCCAGCAGTTTCGTTAGTTTCCCCGGTGAGCAGTTCTTC.